The 19 T cell receptor beta chains below were found in one sample sequenced in a study of beta chain features in type 1 diabetes. Of the isolated RNA, all was reverse transcribed, and so the sequenced material was expressed TCRB transcripts. This table comes from immunoSEQ multiplex PCR, and its TCRdb copy is limited to in-frame clones, with some not included. The sample has about 270,000 clones, around an eighth seen once. Material for sequencing was naive CD4+ T cells from blood. These receptors all come from a woman aged 35 to 49 in good health.

This rearrangement joins TRBV18 to TRBJ1-4; 8 nucleotides agree with TRBD1. Trimming cost V 3 bases and J 6 bases; bases outside gene matches: 6. CDR1 and CDR2 (germline): KGHSH, LQKENI. CDR3 size: 15 residues. CDR3 bases: TGTGCCAGCTCACCGGACAGGGTGTTATATGAAAAACTGTTTTTT. Its translation is CASSPDRVLYEKLFF.

The chain employs TRBV9 and TRBJ2-7, with D maybe TRBD2 (7 bases). The V gene lost 0 bases and the J gene lost 5 bases, with 12 bases spanning the gap. CDR1 is SGDLS, CDR2 YYNGEE, per germline. The CDR3 is 14 residues long. The CDR3 DNA reads as TGTGCCAGCAGCGTAGGCGGGGGCTACGACGAGCAGTACTTC. This encodes CASSVGGGYDEQYF.

The chain couples TRBV6-5 to TRBJ1-2; 8 positions agree with TRBD1. The CDR3 has 11 residues. Trimming cost V 5 bases and J 13 bases; bases outside gene matches: 6. Germline CDR1 and CDR2: MNHEY and SVGAGI. The CDR3: CASSQGQGLTF. CDR3 in DNA: TGTGCCAGCAGTCAAGGACAGGGACTCACCTTC.

The rearrangement links TRBV29-1 to TRBJ2-5; maybe TRBD1 (5 bases). Germline assignment: CDR1 SQVTM and CDR2 ANQGSEA. Trimming cost V 3 bases and J 6 bases, with 8 bases left between them. The CDR3 runs 11 residues. Here the CDR3 reads CSVDRVKTQYF. CDR3 DNA sequence: TGCAGCGTTGACAGGGTAAAGACCCAGTACTTC. Together with reference TRBV29-1 and TRBJ2-5, the CDR3 gives the full variable domain: SAVISQKPSRDICQRGTSLTIQCQVDSQVTMMFWYRQQPGQSLTLIATANQGSEATYESGFVIDKFPISRPNLTFSTLTVSNMSPEDSSIYLCSVDRVKTQYFGPGTRLLVL.

This chain links TRBV29-1 with TRBJ1-4; 8 nucleotides agree with TRBD1. The germline gives CDR1 SQVTM, CDR2 ANQGSEA. The J segment lost 8 bases and the V segment lost 6 bases, leaving 5 bases of the junction unmatched. CDR3 length: 12 residues. CDR3 amino acids: CSVGRQGEKLFF. The CDR3 DNA is TGCAGCGTGGGTAGACAGGGGGAAAAACTGTTTTTT.

The V call is TRBV6-5, the J call TRBJ1-2; possible D gene TRBD1, 6 bases. Trimming cost V 6 bases and J 2 bases, with 16 bases left between them. The CDR3 sequence is 15 residues long. Per the germline V gene, CDR1 is MNHEY and CDR2 is SVGAGI. CDR3 sequence: CASSHSGVRNYGYTF. The DNA of the CDR3 is TGTGCCAGCAGCCACTCAGGGGTTCGGAACTATGGCTACACCTTC.

In its sample, this clone was seen a few times. The chain's CDR3 is CASSPGGNTEAFF. CDR3 nucleotide sequence: TGTGCCAGCAGCCCGGGAGGGAACACTGAAGCTTTCTTT. The chain joins TRBV5-6 to TRBJ1-1; D is unresolved. Germline values: CDR1 SGHDT, CDR2 YYEEEE. The CDR3 runs to 13 residues. V was shortened by 4 bases and J by 1 base, with 8 bases between the two germline ends. The variable domain in full, with the rest retrieved from reference TRBV5-6 and TRBJ1-1, is DAGVTQSPTHLIKTRGQQVTLRCSPKSGHDTVSWYQQALGQGPQFIFQYYEEEERQRGNFPDRFSGHQFPNYSSELNVNALLLGDSALYLCASSPGGNTEAFFGQGTRLTVV.

The chain is built from TRBV9 and TRBJ2-5; 9 nucleotides match TRBD2. Germline V lookup: CDR1 SGDLS, CDR2 YYNGEE. CDR3 length: 17 amino acids. Germline trimming cut 0 bases from V and 2 bases from J; bases unmatched to any gene: 8. The CDR3 is CASSVATAGGRQETQYF. Here the CDR3 DNA reads TGTGCCAGCAGCGTAGCTACGGCGGGGGGGCGTCAAGAGACCCAGTACTTC.

This clone was detected a few times. The chain is built from TRBV18 and TRBJ2-7; D is possibly TRBD1 (6 bases). Between the trimmed V and J ends, which lost 2 bases and 1 base, there was a span of 15 bases. The CDR3 spans 16 residues. The germline gives CDR1 KGHSH, CDR2 LQKENI. CDR3 DNA: TGTGCCAGCTCACCAGTAGGGGGAACCCTTTCCTACGAGCAGTACTTC. It codes for CASSPVGGTLSYEQYF.

The V and J genes are TRBV7-9 and TRBJ2-7, with 7 bases identical to TRBD1. Germline V gene lookup returns CDR1 SEHNR and CDR2 FQNEAQ (reference sequence). With 5 bases clipped from V and 2 bases from J, the junction kept 9 bases outside the gene matches. The CDR3 sequence is 15 residues long. This CDR3 reads CASSPITGAAYEQYF. The CDR3 nucleotides are TGTGCCAGCAGCCCGATAACAGGGGCCGCCTACGAGCAGTACTTC.

V gene TRBV10-3 combines with J gene TRBJ1-5, with a possible D match to TRBD1 (5 bases). The CDR3 consists of 13 residues. Germline CDR1 reads ENHRY; CDR2 reads SYGVKD. The V end was cut by 6 bases, the J end by 4 bases, with 10 bases between. The CDR3 nucleotides are TGTGCCATCAGCCCGGGGGGTAATCAGCCCCAGCATTTT. This codes for CAISPGGNQPQHF.

This clone was counted a few times. The chain combines TRBV7-2 with TRBJ2-1; 7 bases agree with TRBD1. Unmatched junction bases numbered 20, after V lost 6 bases and J lost 15 bases. The CDR3 totals 15 residues. The germline V gene has CDR1 SGHTA and CDR2 FQGNSA. The CDR3, as DNA: TGTGCCAGCAGTATCAGTATGAAGGGGGCCGAGCCGGGGTTCTTC. Translated, it gives CASSISMKGAEPGFF.

The V and J genes are TRBV19 and TRBJ2-7, with TRBD1 matching over 7 bases. The V segment lost 5 bases and the J segment 2 bases; nucleotides outside the gene matches: 9. From germline, CDR1 is LNHDA and CDR2 SQIVND (reference sequence). The CDR3 covers 15 residues. CDR3 sequence (DNA): TGTGCCAGTAGTCCCCGACAGGGCCTAACCTACGAGCAGTACTTC. Translated: CASSPRQGLTYEQYF.

This clone turned up a few times. V usage is TRBV5-4 and J usage is TRBJ1-1; D is undetermined. V lost 4 bases to trimming and J lost 6 bases, with 13 bases between them. The CDR3 length is 13 residues. The germline gives CDR1 SGHNT, CDR2 YYREEE (reference sequence). CDR3 protein: CASSLPGNAEAFF. The CDR3, as DNA: TGTGCCAGCAGCCTACCGGGTAACGCTGAAGCTTTCTTT.

The CDR3 is CASSNPSGGAGNEQFF. The CDR3, as DNA: TGTGCCAGCAGCAACCCCAGCGGGGGGGCGGGGAATGAGCAGTTCTTC. The V and J genes are TRBV11-1 and TRBJ2-1, with 10 bases matching TRBD2. Per the germline V gene, CDR1 is SGHAT and CDR2 is FQDESV (reference sequence). Trimming cost V 5 bases and J 7 bases; bases outside gene matches: 11. The CDR3 is made up of 16 amino acids.

The rearrangement links TRBV18 to TRBJ1-5; D unresolved. The CDR3 is made up of 13 amino acids. Germline V gene lookup returns CDR1 KGHSH and CDR2 LQKENI. V was shortened by 1 base and J by 7 bases, with 8 bases between the two germline ends. CDR3 loop: CASSPQREQPQHF. The CDR3 nucleotides are TGTGCCAGCTCACCACAACGGGAACAGCCCCAGCATTTT. Looking up the rest from reference TRBV18 and TRBJ1-5 gives the full variable domain: NAGVMQNPRHLVRRRGQEARLRCSPMKGHSHVYWYRQLPEEGLKFMVYLQKENIIDESGMPKERFSAEFPKEGPSILRIQQVVRGDSAAYFCASSPQREQPQHFGDGTRLSIL.

This clone was detected only a few times. The chain recombines TRBV7-9 with TRBJ2-3; 13 bases match TRBD2. CDR1 SEHNR and CDR2 FQNEAQ come from the germline V gene (reference sequence). The CDR3 contains 17 residues. The junction had 5 bases not matched to a gene; V was cut back by 1 base and J by 4 bases. This chain's CDR3 is CASSLGSGTSGADTQYF. In nucleotides, the CDR3 is TGTGCCAGCAGCTTAGGGAGCGGGACTAGCGGGGCAGATACGCAGTATTTT.

The chain couples TRBV6-6 to TRBJ2-7; D might be TRBD1 (5 bases). V was clipped by 6 bases and J by 2 bases, with 17 bases between them. CDR1 is MNHNY, CDR2 SVGAGI, per germline (reference sequence). The CDR3 runs 15 residues. The CDR3 protein is CASSPGQTVPYEQYF. In nucleotides, the CDR3 is TGTGCCAGCAGCCCAGGGCAGACCGTCCCCTACGAGCAGTACTTC.

This clone was detected a few times. The chain joins TRBV10-3 to TRBJ1-5; tentatively, D is TRBD1 (5 bases). Trimming left V 0 bases short and J 4 bases short, with 16 bases between. Germline CDR1 is ENHRY and CDR2 is SYGVKD. The CDR3 sequence is 17 residues long. CDR3 coding DNA: TGTGCCATCAGTGAGTCGACTCGGGGGGACGGGAATCAGCCCCAGCATTTT. Residues: CAISESTRGDGNQPQHF.